This TCR beta chain was recorded in a study of breast tumors, draining lymph nodes, adjacent tissues. Study-wide points: The lymph node origin of tumor T cells was framed as consistent with a hypothesis, not demonstrated. Data fit most tumor T cells coming from lymph node, expanding in tumor.

TCRdb re-derived calls from the multiplex PCR reads in MiXCR, one entry per CDR3 protein. The table includes about 220,000 distinct CDR3 sequences, less than 40% detected once. The V gene's germline CDR1 is SNHLY and CDR2 FYNNEI. The CDR3 numbers 8 amino acids, ends counted. Samples came from axillary lymph nodes draining the breast cancer. Concerning this clonotype: Its target is unknown. The CDR3 does not end in the conserved phenylalanine or tryptophan, so this is likely a read error. The limits of the CDR3 on the DNA are not certain, so only TCRdb's listed CDR3 is given.

The source is a female donor with breast cancer. Some clones in this sample may be carry-over from other donors' samples. This sequence joins TRBV2 and TRBJ2-7; the table names TRBD2, a call not compared with the DNA. Specimen: axillary lymph node tissue. This chain's CDR3 is CASSGLAG.